The entry that follows covers one TCR beta chain sequence. The data belong to a study of blood T cell repertoires in COVID-19. Study-level information: Spain, Italy and the United States supplied samples that represented acute and convalescent COVID-19. PBMCs, B-cell-depleted T cells, or T cells provided the cDNA or gDNA that made up the material.

CDR1 is LGHDT, CDR2 YNNKEL, per germline (reference sequence). The CDR3 is 15 amino acids. The V and J ends lost 0 bases and 4 bases, in that order; junction bases with no gene match: 4. Per the study methods: Amplification from reference gene primers served as the basis for estimated nucleated cell counts. Assay: immunoSEQ multiplex PCR; the TCRdb copy retains only in-frame clones and omits some. Clone size and the V and J calls come from that table; the DNA yielded D and trimming. The data show over 200,000 clones, around nine tenths seen once. The specimen sequenced was peripheral blood. The chain employs TRBV3-1 (or the pseudogene TRBV3-2) and TRBJ2-5; the match to TRBD2 covers 8 bases. This sequence was found in a woman in her fifties or sixties with acute or convalescent COVID-19. Written as DNA, the CDR3 is TGTGCCAGCAGCCAAGATTGGACTAGCCGAGAGACCCAGTACTTC. Encoded protein: CASSQDWTSRETQYF.